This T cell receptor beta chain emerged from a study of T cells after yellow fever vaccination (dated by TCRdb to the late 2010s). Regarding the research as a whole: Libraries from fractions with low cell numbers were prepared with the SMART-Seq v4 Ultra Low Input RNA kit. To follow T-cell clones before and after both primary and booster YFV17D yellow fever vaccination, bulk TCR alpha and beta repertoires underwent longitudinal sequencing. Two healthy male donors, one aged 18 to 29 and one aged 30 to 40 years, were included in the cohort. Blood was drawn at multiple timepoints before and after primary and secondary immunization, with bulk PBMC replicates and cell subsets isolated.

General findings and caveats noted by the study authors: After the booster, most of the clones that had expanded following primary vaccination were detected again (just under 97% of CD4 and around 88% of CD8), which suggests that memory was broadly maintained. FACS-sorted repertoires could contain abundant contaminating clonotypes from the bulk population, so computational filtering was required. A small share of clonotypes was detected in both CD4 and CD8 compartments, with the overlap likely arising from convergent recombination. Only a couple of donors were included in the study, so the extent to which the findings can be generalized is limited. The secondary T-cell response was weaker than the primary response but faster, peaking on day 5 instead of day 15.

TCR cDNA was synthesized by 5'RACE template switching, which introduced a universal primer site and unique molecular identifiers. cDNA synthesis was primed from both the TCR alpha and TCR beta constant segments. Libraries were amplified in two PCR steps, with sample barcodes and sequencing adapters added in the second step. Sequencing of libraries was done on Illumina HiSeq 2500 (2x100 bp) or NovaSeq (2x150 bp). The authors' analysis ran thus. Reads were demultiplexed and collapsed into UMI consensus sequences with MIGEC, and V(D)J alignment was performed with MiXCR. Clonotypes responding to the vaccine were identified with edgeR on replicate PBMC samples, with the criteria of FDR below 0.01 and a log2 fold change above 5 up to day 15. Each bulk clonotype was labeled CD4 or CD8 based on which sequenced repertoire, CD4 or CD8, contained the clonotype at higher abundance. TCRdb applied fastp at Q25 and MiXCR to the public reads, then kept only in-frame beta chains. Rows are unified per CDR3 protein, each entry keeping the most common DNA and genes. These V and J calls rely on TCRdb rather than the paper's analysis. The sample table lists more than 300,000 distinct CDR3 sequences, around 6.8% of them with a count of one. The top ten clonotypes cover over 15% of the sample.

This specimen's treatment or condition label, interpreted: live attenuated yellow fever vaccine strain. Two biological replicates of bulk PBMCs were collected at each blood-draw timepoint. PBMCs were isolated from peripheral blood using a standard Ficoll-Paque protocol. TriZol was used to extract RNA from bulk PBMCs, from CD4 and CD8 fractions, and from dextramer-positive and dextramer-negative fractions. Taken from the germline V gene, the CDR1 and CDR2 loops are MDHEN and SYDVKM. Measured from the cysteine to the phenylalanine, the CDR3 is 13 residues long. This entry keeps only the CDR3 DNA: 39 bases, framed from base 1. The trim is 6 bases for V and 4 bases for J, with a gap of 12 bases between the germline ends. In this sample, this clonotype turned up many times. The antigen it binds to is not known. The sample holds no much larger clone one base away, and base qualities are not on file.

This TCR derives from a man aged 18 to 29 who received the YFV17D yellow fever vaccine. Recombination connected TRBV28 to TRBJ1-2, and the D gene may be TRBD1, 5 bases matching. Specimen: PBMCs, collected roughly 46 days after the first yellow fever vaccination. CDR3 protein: CASRPGSLYGYTF. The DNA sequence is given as TGTGCCAGCAGACCAGGGAGTCTCTATGGCTACACCTTC.